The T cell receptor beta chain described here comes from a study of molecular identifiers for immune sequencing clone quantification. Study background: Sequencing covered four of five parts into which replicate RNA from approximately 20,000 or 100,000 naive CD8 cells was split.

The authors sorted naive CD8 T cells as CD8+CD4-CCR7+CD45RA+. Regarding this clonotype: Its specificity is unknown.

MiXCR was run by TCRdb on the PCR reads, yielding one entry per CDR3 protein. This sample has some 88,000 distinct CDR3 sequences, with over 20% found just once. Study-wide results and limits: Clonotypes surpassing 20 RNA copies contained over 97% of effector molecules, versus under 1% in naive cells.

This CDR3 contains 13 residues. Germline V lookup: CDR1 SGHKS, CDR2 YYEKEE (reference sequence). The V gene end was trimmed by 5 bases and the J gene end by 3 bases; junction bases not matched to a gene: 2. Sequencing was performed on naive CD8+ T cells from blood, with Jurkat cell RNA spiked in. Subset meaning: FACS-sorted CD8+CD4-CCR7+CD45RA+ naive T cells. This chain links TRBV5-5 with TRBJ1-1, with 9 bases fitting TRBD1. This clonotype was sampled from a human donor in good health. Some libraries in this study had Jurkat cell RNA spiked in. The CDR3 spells CASSWTGDTEAFF. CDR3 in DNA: TGTGCCAGCAGTTGGACAGGGGACACTGAAGCTTTCTTT.